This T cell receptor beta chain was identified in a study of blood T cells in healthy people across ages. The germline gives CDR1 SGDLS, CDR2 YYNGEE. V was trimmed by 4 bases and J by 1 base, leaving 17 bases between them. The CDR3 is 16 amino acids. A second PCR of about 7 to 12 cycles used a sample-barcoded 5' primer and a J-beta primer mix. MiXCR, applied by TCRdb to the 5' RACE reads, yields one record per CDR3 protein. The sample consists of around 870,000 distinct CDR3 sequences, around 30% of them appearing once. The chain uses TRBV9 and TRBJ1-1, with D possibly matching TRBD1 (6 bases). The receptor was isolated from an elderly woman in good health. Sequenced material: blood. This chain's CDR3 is CASSPGRVGGNTEAFF. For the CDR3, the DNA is TGTGCCAGCAGCCCTGGGAGGGTAGGGGGGAACACTGAAGCTTTCTTT.